These 13 T cell receptor beta chains originate from one sample sequenced in a study of chemoradiotherapy in HPV16-positive cancers. Only in-frame clones appear in the TCRdb table, and some are missing; sequencing was by immunoSEQ multiplex PCR. The data contain about 13,000 clones, around 82% of them singletons. Sequences were derived from blood, sampled from a patient who underwent chemoradiotherapy. The receptors originated from a human donor with HPV-associated anogenital cancer.

This chain joins TRBV6-6 and TRBJ2-1; no definite D call. The CDR3 runs 13 residues. Germline V gives CDR1 MNHNY, CDR2 SVGAGI (reference sequence). Trimming cost V 2 bases and J 6 bases, with 8 bases left between them. DNA of the CDR3: TGTGCCAGCAGTTACGGGCTAATCAATGAGCAGTTCTTC. As protein: CASSYGLINEQFF.

The chain joins TRBV7-9 to TRBJ1-2, with D possibly TRBD1 on 6 matching bases. V lost 1 base, J lost 4 bases, and 25 bases lay in between. Germline V gene sequence: CDR1 SEHNR, CDR2 FQNEAQ (reference sequence). The CDR3 extends over 19 amino acids. DNA of the CDR3: TGTGCCAGCAGCTTAGTATTTGGGGGCAGGGCGTTAGAAGGCTATGGCTACACCTTC. This encodes CASSLVFGGRALEGYGYTF.

The V call is TRBV11-1, the J call TRBJ1-2; no definite D call. V shed 3 bases and J shed 4 bases, with 15 bases lying between them. Germline V gene sequence: CDR1 SGHAT, CDR2 FQDESV (reference sequence). The length of the CDR3 is 15 residues. The CDR3: CASSFGQAHLYGYTF. The CDR3 DNA sequence: TGTGCCAGCAGCTTTGGTCAGGCGCATCTCTATGGCTACACCTTC.

This clone was seen once. The V and J genes are TRBV18 and TRBJ1-2; D gene unclear. V was cut by 5 bases and J by 0 bases, with 13 bases left in between. CDR3 length: 15 amino acids. CDR1 and CDR2 from the germline V gene are KGHSH and LQKENI. The CDR3 loop reads CASSSTASANYGYTF. CDR3 in DNA: TGTGCCAGCTCATCGACCGCAAGTGCTAACTATGGCTACACCTTC.

The chain carries TRBV6-1 and TRBJ2-1, with a possible D match to TRBD1 (6 bases). The CDR3 totals 15 residues. CDR1 and CDR2 from the germline V gene are MNHNS and SASEGT. V lost 1 base to trimming and J lost 3 bases, with 10 bases between them. CDR3 region: CASSEGGQNYNEQFF. The CDR3, as DNA: TGTGCCAGCAGTGAAGGGGGACAAAACTACAATGAGCAGTTCTTC.

The chain recombines TRBV9 with TRBJ1-6, with 7 nucleotides matching TRBD1. The CDR3 is 15 residues long. The V gene's germline CDR1 is SGDLS and CDR2 YYNGEE. The J segment lost 6 bases and the V segment lost 3 bases, leaving 6 bases of the junction unmatched. In nucleotides, the CDR3 is TGTGCCAGCAGCGCAGACAGGGCAGGTAATTCACCCCTCCACTTT. It yields the protein CASSADRAGNSPLHF.

V is TRBV7-6 and J is TRBJ1-6; 8 bases line up with TRBD1. Trimming cost V 2 bases and J 11 bases; bases outside gene matches: 5. The CDR3 spans 14 residues. The germline V gene encodes CDR1 SGHVS and CDR2 FNYEAQ. CDR3 sequence: CASSLSDRGAPLHF. In DNA form, the CDR3 reads TGTGCCAGCAGCTTAAGCGACAGGGGTGCACCCCTCCACTTT.

The rearrangement joins TRBV19 to TRBJ1-1; D ambiguous. Trimming removed 3 bases from V and 0 bases from J, with 14 bases in between. The CDR3 is 16 residues long. Per germline, CDR1 LNHDA and CDR2 SQIVND (reference sequence). The CDR3 DNA reads TGTGCCAGTAGTATTTTTGGGAGGATGCTGAACACTGAAGCTTTCTTT. This gives the protein CASSIFGRMLNTEAFF.

The chain combines TRBV5-1 with TRBJ1-6, with D tentatively TRBD1 (6 bases). Deletions cut 2 bases from V and 7 bases from J, with 13 bases between. The CDR3 covers 15 residues. Germline CDR1 is SGHRS and CDR2 is YFSETQ. CDR3 coding DNA: TGCGCCAGCAGCTTTGGGGGGGCTGAGAATTCACCCCTCCACTTT. Residues: CASSFGGAENSPLHF.

The chain couples TRBV19 to TRBJ1-1, with TRBD1 matching 8 bases. Trimming cost V 3 bases and J 9 bases; bases outside gene matches: 3. The germline V gene has CDR1 LNHDA and CDR2 SQIVND (reference sequence). The CDR3 is 12 amino acids. The CDR3 nucleotides read TGTGCCAGTAGTATCAGACAGGGGAAAGCTTTCTTT. Encoded protein: CASSIRQGKAFF.

This clone was detected only once. The chain employs TRBV18 and TRBJ2-7; D is possibly TRBD1 (6 bases). Looked up from germline, CDR1 is KGHSH and CDR2 is LQKENI. This CDR3 spans 14 amino acids. Trimming left V 2 bases short and J 6 bases short, with 14 bases between. Here the CDR3 reads CASSPSGGGREQYV. Written as DNA, the CDR3 is TGTGCCAGCTCACCATCGGGTGGGGGCCGCGAGCAGTACGTC.

The V gene is TRBV5-1, the J gene TRBJ1-1; a weak D match, TRBD1 (5 bases). The CDR3 has 13 residues. CDR1 is SGHRS, CDR2 YFSETQ, per germline. V lost 3 bases, J lost 0 bases, and 6 bases lay in between. The CDR3 loop is CASSYRMNTEAFF. As DNA, the CDR3 is TGCGCCAGCAGCTACAGGATGAACACTGAAGCTTTCTTT.

This clone was seen more than once but under ten times. The chain uses TRBV7-9 and TRBJ2-7; 7 bases agree with TRBD1. Germline lookup yields CDR1 SEHNR and CDR2 FQNEAQ (reference sequence). After removal of 1 base from V and 2 bases from J, the junction contained 2 bases not matched to a gene. This CDR3 is built from 14 residues. This CDR3 reads CASSLVQGTYEQYF. The CDR3 DNA reads as TGTGCCAGCAGCTTAGTACAGGGGACCTACGAGCAGTACTTC.